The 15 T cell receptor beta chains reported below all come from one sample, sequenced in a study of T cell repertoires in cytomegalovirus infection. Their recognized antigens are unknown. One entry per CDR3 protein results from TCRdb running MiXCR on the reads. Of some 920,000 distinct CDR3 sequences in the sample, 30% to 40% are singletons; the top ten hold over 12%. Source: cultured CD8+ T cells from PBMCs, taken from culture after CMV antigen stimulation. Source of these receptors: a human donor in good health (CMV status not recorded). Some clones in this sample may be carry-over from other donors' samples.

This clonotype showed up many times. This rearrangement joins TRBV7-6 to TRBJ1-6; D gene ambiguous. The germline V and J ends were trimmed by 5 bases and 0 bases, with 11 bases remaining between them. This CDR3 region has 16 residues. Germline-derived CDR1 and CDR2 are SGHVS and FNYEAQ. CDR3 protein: CASSQTDSSYNSPLHF. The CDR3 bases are TGTGCCAGCAGCCAAACGGATAGCTCCTATAATTCACCCCTCCACTTT.

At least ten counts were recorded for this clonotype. The CDR3 bases are TGTGCCAGCAGTTTAGGGACAGGGACCGATCAGCCCCAGCATTTT. This gives the protein CASSLGTGTDQPQHF. V usage is TRBV12-3 or TRBV12-4 and J usage is TRBJ1-5; 8 bases line up with TRBD1. This CDR3 is 15 amino acids long. V was clipped by 1 base and J by 5 bases; unmatched bases: 4.

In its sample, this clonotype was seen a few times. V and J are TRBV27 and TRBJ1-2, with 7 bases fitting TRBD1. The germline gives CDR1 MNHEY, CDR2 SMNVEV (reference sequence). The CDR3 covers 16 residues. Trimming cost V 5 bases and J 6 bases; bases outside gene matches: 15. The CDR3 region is CASSTRGQASLNGYTF. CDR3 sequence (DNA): TGTGCCAGCAGTACCCGCGGACAGGCGTCATTAAATGGCTACACCTTC.

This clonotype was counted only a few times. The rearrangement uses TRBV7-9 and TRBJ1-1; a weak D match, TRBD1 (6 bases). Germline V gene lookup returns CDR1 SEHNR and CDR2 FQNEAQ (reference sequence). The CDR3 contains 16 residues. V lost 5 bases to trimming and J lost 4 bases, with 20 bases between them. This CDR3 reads CASSPRKGGAGTEAFF. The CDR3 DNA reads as TGTGCCAGCAGCCCCCGGAAGGGGGGGGCGGGCACTGAAGCTTTCTTT.

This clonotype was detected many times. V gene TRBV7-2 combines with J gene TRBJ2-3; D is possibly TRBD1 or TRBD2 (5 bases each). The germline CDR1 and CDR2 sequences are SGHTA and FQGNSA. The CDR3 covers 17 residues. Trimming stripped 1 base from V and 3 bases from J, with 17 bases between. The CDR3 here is CASSLEVGSWGTDTQYF. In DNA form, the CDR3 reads TGTGCCAGCAGCTTAGAAGTCGGTAGCTGGGGGACAGATACGCAGTATTTT.

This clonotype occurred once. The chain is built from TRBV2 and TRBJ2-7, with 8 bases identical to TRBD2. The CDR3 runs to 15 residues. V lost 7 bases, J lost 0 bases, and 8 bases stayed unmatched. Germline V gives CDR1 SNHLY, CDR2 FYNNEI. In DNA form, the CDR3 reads TGTGCCAGCACGGGGGGGGAATTCAGCTCCTACGAGCAGTACGTC. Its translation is CASTGGEFSSYEQYV.

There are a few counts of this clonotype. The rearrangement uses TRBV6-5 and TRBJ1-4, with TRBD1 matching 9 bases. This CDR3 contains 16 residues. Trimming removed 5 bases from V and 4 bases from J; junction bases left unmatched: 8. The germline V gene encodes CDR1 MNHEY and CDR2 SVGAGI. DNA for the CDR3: TGTGCCAGCAGTCCTGGGGACAGGGAGTTTAATGAAAAACTGTTTTTT. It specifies CASSPGDREFNEKLFF.

This chain's CDR3 is CASSSGTGTEQFF. The CDR3 DNA follows: TGTGCCAGCAGCTCCGGGACAGGCACTGAGCAGTTCTTC. The V and J genes are TRBV5-6 and TRBJ2-1; TRBD1 agrees at 8 bases. Per the germline V gene, CDR1 is SGHDT and CDR2 is YYEEEE. V shed 3 bases, J shed 9 bases, and the junction held 5 bases outside the gene matches. The CDR3 consists of 13 residues.

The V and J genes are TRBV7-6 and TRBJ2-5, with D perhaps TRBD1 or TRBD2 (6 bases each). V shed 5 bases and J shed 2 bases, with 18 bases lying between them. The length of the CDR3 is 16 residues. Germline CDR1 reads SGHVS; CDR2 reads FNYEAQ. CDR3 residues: CASSPLWGDTQETQYF. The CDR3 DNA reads TGTGCCAGCAGCCCCCTCTGGGGGGACACACAAGAGACCCAGTACTTC.

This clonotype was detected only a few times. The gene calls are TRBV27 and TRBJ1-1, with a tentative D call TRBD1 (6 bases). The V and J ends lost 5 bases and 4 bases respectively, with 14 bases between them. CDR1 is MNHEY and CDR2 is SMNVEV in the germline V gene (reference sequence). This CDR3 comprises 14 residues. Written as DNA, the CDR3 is TGTGCCAGCAGTACAGGGATTGGACTCACTGAAGCTTTCTTT. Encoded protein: CASSTGIGLTEAFF.

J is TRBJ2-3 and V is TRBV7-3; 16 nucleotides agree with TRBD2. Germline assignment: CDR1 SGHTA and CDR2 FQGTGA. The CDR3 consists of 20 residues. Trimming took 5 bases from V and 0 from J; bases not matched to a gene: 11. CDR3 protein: CASSPGTSGGARLSTDTQYF. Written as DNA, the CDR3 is TGTGCCAGCAGCCCGGGGACTAGCGGGGGGGCCCGCCTAAGCACAGATACGCAGTATTTT.

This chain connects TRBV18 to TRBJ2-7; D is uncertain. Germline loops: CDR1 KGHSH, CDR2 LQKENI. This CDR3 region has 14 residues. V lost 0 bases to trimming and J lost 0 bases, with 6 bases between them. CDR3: CASSPPVSSYEQYF. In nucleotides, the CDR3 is TGTGCCAGCTCACCACCGGTTAGCTCCTACGAGCAGTACTTC.

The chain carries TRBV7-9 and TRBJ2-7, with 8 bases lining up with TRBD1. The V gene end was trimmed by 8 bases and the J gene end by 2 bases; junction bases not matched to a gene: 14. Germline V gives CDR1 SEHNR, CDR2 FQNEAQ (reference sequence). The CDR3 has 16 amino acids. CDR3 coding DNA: TGTGCCAGCGGGTCAGGGGGCCTAACTGTCGCCTACGAGCAGTACGTC. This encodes CASGSGGLTVAYEQYV.

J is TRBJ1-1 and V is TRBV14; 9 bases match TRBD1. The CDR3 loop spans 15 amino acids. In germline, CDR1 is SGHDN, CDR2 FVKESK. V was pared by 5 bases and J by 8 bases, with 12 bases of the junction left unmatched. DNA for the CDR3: TGTGCCAGCAGCTACCGGAGAGGACAGGGGTTCGAAGCTTTCTTT. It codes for CASSYRRGQGFEAFF.

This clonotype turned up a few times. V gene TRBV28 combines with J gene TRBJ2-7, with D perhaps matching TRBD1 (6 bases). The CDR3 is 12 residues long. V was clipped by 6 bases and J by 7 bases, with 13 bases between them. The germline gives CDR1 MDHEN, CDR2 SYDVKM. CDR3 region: CASSPSGEEQYV. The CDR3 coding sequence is TGTGCCAGCAGCCCATCAGGGGAAGAGCAGTACGTC.